The T cell receptor beta chain described here comes from a study of cytomegalovirus exposure and HLA in healthy donors. Study-level findings and limits: The authors later found HLA-associated TCR beta chains more clonally expanded than equally common others. Later work found that TCR association rates differed between HLA loci; DRB1 had the most and HLA-C the fewest.

CDR1 and CDR2 (germline): SGHVS, FQNEAQ. The CDR3 spans 16 residues. The germline V and J ends were trimmed by 5 bases and 2 bases, with 18 bases remaining between them. About this clone: No antigen is known for it.

The PCR employed 60 Vbeta primers together with 13 Jbeta primers. Profiled with immunoSEQ multiplex PCR; TCRdb holds only in-frame clones, not every one. The table lists some 130,000 clones, around 86% of them singletons. The sequence derives from a man between 18 and 35 years old in good health and CMV-seronegative. Input material: PBMCs. This chain uses TRBV7-8 with TRBJ1-1; D is possibly TRBD1 (6 bases). The CDR3 coding sequence is TGTGCCAGCAGCACGAGGGGGGGGCAGGGAAACACTGAAGCTTTCTTT. Its protein product is CASSTRGGQGNTEAFF.